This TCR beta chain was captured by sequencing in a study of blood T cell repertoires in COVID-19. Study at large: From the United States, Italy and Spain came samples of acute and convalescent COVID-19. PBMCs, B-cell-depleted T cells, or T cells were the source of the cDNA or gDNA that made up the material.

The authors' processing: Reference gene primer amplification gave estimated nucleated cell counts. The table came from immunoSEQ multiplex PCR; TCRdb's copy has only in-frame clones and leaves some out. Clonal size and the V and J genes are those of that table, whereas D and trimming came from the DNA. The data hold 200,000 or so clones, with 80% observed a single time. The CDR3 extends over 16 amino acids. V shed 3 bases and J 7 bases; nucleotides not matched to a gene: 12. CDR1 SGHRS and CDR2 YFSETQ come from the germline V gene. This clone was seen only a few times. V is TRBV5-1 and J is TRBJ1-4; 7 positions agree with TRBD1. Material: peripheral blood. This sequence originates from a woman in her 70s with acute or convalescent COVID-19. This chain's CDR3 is CASSSAVTGTREKLFF. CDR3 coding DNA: TGCGCCAGCAGCTCGGCGGTGACAGGGACTCGTGAAAAACTGTTTTTT. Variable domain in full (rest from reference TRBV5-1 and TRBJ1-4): KAGVTQTPRYLIKTRGQQVTLSCSPISGHRSVSWYQQTPGQGLQFLFEYFSETQRNKGNFPGRFSGRQFSNSRSEMNVSTLELGDSALYLCASSSAVTGTREKLFFGSGTQLSVL.